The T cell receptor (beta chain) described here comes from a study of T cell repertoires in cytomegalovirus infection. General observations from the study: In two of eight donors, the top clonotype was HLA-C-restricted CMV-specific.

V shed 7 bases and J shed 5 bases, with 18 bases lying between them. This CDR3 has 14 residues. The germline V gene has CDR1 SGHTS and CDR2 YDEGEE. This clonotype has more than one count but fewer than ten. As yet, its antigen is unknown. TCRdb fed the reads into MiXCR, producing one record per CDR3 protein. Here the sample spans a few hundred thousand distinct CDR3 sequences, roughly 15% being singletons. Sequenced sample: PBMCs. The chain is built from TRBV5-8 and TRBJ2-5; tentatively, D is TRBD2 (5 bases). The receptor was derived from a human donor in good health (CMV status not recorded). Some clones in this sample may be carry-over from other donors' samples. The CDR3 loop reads CASCLQLRRETQYF. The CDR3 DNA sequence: TGTGCCAGCTGCCTGCAGCTTAGGAGGGAGACCCAGTACTTC.